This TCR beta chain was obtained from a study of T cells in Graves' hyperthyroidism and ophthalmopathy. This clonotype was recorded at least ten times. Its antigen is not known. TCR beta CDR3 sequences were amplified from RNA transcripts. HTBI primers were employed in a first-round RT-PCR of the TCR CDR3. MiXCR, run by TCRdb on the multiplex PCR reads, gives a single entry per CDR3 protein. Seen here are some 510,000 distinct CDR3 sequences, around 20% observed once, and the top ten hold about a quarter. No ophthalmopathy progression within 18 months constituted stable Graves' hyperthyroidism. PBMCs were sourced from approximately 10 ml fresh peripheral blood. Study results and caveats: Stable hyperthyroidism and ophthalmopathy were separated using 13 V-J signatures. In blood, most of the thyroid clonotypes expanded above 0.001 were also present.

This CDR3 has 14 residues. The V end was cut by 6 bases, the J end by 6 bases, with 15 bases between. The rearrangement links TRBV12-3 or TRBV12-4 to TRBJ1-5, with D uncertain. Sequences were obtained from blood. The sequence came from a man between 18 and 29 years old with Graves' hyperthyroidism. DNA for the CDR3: TGTGCCAGCAGCGCGTGGGCTTACAGTCAGCCCCAGCATTTT. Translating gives CASSAWAYSQPQHF.